A single T cell receptor beta chain is shown here with its context. The clone's antigen remains unknown. Base-call qualities are not available, and no considerably larger clone is one nucleotide away. Whole blood was collected in K2EDTA tubes by collaborating institutions according to the institutions' own protocols. For TCRbeta analysis, collaborators shipped samples in one of three forms: frozen whole blood, isolated PBMCs, or DNA extracted from either of those sample types. The data derive from a study of blood T cell repertoires in COVID-19 (TCRdb year 2020). As for the study more broadly: The collaborator samples originated in the United States, Italy and Spain and spanned the acute and convalescent phases of COVID-19. Where available, HLA class I and class II types were obtained from metadata supplied by the sample provider rather than from assay-based typing. The dataset comprised deeply sampled blood TCRbeta repertoires from subjects exposed to, actively infected with, or recovered from COVID-19. Nearly every sample came with metadata listing a de-identified subject ID, COVID-19 status, age in years and sex. The material from the prospective study consisted of cDNA or gDNA derived from T cells, B-cell-depleted T cells, or PBMCs. Samples came from the ongoing ImmuneRACE study (first 160 participants) plus 1,254 subjects from 6 global collaborators. The repertoires were made available in a free public database intended to serve as a resource for research on the immune response to SARS-CoV-2. Broad study findings and their caveats: The amount of clinical and demographic metadata varied by source and participant and was provided uncurated.

CDR1 and CDR2 were assigned from the germline V gene (reference sequence) as LGHDT and YNNKEL. The CDR3 spans 15 residues, from the cysteine through the phenylalanine. Only the CDR3 DNA stays, 45 bases, in frame from base 1. Trimming takes 0 bases from V and 2 bases from J, and the germline ends sit 11 bases apart. TCRbeta CDR3 regions were amplified from genomic DNA using the immunoSEQ Assay, a bias-controlled multiplex PCR. The authors' pipeline ran thus. Within the assay, amplification of reference gene primers was used to estimate how many nucleated cells each sample contained. Sequence reads were collapsed and filtered to measure the absolute abundance of every unique TCRbeta CDR3 rearrangement. For each sample, productive Simpson clonality was calculated as the square root of Simpson's diversity index over productive rearrangements. This is the immuneACCESS table as TCRdb keeps it, with only in-frame sequences that have V and J called. A part of the clones is gone; compared with another copy, unresolved V genes explain less than half, and the rest is unexplained. V, J and clone size reflect that table, while D and trimming were determined from the DNA. Within this sample are more than 250,000 clones, with approximately 90% of them counted one time only. Roughly 4% of the sample goes to the ten largest clones.

The V and J genes are TRBV3-1 (or the pseudogene TRBV3-2) and TRBJ2-7; no D gene call is confident. The sequence came from a man aged 18 to 30 with active or convalescent COVID-19. The material sequenced was peripheral blood. The CDR3: CASSQENWLTYEQYF. The nucleotides are TGTGCCAGCAGCCAAGAGAACTGGTTAACCTACGAGCAGTACTTC.